This record concerns one TCR beta chain sequence. Its antigen remains unidentified. This sample is drawn from a study of T cell responses to AZD1222 COVID-19 vaccine. General study points: Just five or six AZD1222 recipients were seropositive at baseline. Increased Spike-specific TCR breadth and depth were observed after two AZD1222 doses. Nearly half of spike-specific TCRs reportedly go after variant regions that carry no mutations. Donors, mostly white British, included more females; clonal diversity was possibly underestimated.

Produced via immunoSEQ multiplex PCR; TCRdb's table is partial and in-frame only. Here the sample spans some 200,000 clones, 90% being singletons. V was shortened by 6 bases and J by 4 bases, with 15 bases between the two germline ends. The CDR3 loop spans 14 amino acids. The V gene's germline CDR1 is MDHEN and CDR2 SYDVKM. The V gene is TRBV28, the J gene TRBJ2-5, with a weak D call TRBD2 (7 bases). The clonotype was recovered from an adult in good health. Sequencing was performed on peripheral blood, taken on day 0 of AZD1222 vaccination. CDR3 region: CASSRGALRETQYF. The DNA of the CDR3 is TGTGCCAGCAGCCGGGGGGCGCTGAGAGAGACCCAGTACTTC.